This T cell receptor (beta chain) was captured in a study of OX40 agonist ivuxolimab in advanced cancers. Study in general: Treatment of patients was with ivuxolimab, an agonistic anti-OX40 (CD134) antibody. Participants averaged approximately 60 years of age (range about 23 to 80) and were 82.7% male.

CDR1 MGHRA and CDR2 YSYEKL come from the germline V gene. The trim removed 8 bases at V and 8 bases at J, leaving 11 bases unmatched. This CDR3 has 14 amino acids. This clone was counted only a few times. Here immunoSEQ multiplex PCR was the method, and the copy in TCRdb shows in-frame clones only, minus some. In the table there are 60,000 to 100,000 clones, about 90% of which are singletons. Sequencing used CD4+ or CD8+ T cells sorted from blood, obtained in a trial of the OX40 agonist ivuxolimab. V is TRBV4-1 and J is TRBJ1-4; 7 nucleotides match TRBD1. This clonotype originated in an adult with an advanced solid tumor such as melanoma, head and neck, liver or kidney cancer. The CDR3, as DNA: TGCGCCAGCCGTTTTGAGGGGGCTTTCGAAAAACTGTTTTTT. As protein: CASRFEGAFEKLFF.